This entry lists 17 T cell receptor beta chains sequenced from one sample in a study of shared clonotypes between healthy human individuals. TCRdb keeps only in-frame clones here, not all; method: immunoSEQ multiplex PCR. The table shows more than 2 million clones, with approximately 94% occurring only once. The specimen was naive CD4+ T cells sorted from blood. Described subset: CD45RA+ positively selected. Receptors were obtained from a young man in good health.

The chain employs TRBV30 and TRBJ1-5; 9 bases align to TRBD1. Germline V gives CDR1 GTSNPN, CDR2 SVGIG (reference sequence). The ends lost 1 base at V and 6 bases at J; junction bases unmatched: 10. The CDR3 totals 16 residues. The CDR3 is CAWSDASTGGGQPQHF. The CDR3 DNA follows: TGTGCCTGGAGTGATGCTTCGACAGGGGGAGGTCAGCCCCAGCATTTT.

V is TRBV25-1 and J is TRBJ2-2; no firm D call. V lost 4 bases to trimming and J lost 3 bases, with 6 bases between them. CDR3 length: 13 amino acids. Germline values: CDR1 MGHDK, CDR2 SYGVNS. CDR3 sequence (DNA): TGTGCCAGCAGTGCTGGTGACACCGGGGAGCTGTTTTTT. Amino acid sequence: CASSAGDTGELFF.

J is TRBJ2-1 and V is TRBV27; a possible D gene is TRBD2 (6 bases). The V end lost 6 bases, the J end lost 6 bases, and 12 bases lay between the germline ends. Germline V lookup: CDR1 MNHEY, CDR2 SMNVEV (reference sequence). The CDR3 spans 13 residues. The CDR3 region is CASSSGTRNEQFF. CDR3 in DNA: TGTGCCAGCAGCTCCGGGACTCGCAATGAGCAGTTCTTC.

The gene calls are TRBV7-8 and TRBJ1-4; no firm D call. Trimming pared 0 bases from V and 0 bases from J, leaving 11 bases between. CDR3 length: 17 amino acids. The germline CDR1 and CDR2 sequences are SGHVS and FQNEAQ. The CDR3 DNA reads TGTGCCAGCAGCTTAGCGCGTATCCCCCCAACTAATGAAAAACTGTTTTTT. Translated, it gives CASSLARIPPTNEKLFF.

The chain links TRBV9 to TRBJ1-6; TRBD1 is a possible D gene (5 bases). Germline V CDR1 and CDR2: SGDLS, YYNGEE. The CDR3 sequence is 14 residues long. V lost 0 bases and J 9 bases, leaving 10 bases between the germline ends. The CDR3 spells CASSVGGSSSPLHF. As DNA, the CDR3 is TGTGCCAGCAGCGTAGGGGGCTCGAGTTCACCCCTCCACTTT. Supplemented by reference TRBV9 and TRBJ1-6, the full variable domain reads DSGVTQTPKHLITATGQRVTLRCSPRSGDLSVYWYQQSLDQGLQFLIQYYNGEERAKGNILERFSAQQFPDLHSELNLSSLELGDSALYFCASSVGGSSSPLHFGNGTRLTVT.

The chain couples TRBV5-1 to TRBJ1-1, with 8 bases lining up with TRBD1. The germline V gene encodes CDR1 SGHRS and CDR2 YFSETQ. With 4 bases clipped from V and 1 base from J, the junction kept 6 bases outside the gene matches. The CDR3 is made up of 15 amino acids. The CDR3 nucleotides are TGCGCCAGCAGCGGAGTGGGACAGGCGAACACTGAAGCTTTCTTT. Translating gives CASSGVGQANTEAFF.

CDR3 sequence (DNA): TGTGCCAGCAGCTCTAGAACCAAAACCCCCCTGAATGAGCAGTTCTTC. Translation gives CASSSRTKTPLNEQFF. The chain employs TRBV7-2 and TRBJ2-1; D gene uncertain. This CDR3 is 16 amino acids long. The germline V gene encodes CDR1 SGHTA and CDR2 FQGNSA. Trimming pared 4 bases from V and 7 bases from J, leaving 20 bases between.

Details on this clone: Other nucleotide sequences from this sample produce the same CDR3. This chain uses TRBV11-2 with TRBJ1-2, with D uncertain. The CDR3 length is 11 residues. The germline V and J ends were trimmed by 5 bases and 5 bases, with 6 bases remaining between them. Germline V gene lookup returns CDR1 SGHAT and CDR2 FQNNGV. CDR3 residues: CASSPGYGYTF. CDR3 DNA: TGTGCCAGCAGCCCGGGTTATGGCTACACCTTC.

The chain uses TRBV13 and TRBJ2-6, with 7 bases that match TRBD2. CDR3 length: 18 amino acids. Germline V gives CDR1 PRHDT, CDR2 FYEKMQ (reference sequence). Trimming cost V 2 bases and J 0 bases; bases outside gene matches: 7. CDR3 sequence reads: CASSLRTGGSSGANVLTF. The CDR3 region has the DNA TGTGCCAGCAGCTTAAGGACGGGGGGAAGCTCTGGGGCCAACGTCCTGACTTTC.

V gene TRBV5-1 combines with J gene TRBJ2-3, with a tentative D call TRBD2 (5 bases). The CDR3 covers 16 residues. Germline V gives CDR1 SGHRS, CDR2 YFSETQ. The ends were cut back, 0 bases at V and 0 bases at J, with 11 bases in the middle. CDR3 residues: CASSLASSPSTDTQYF. In DNA form, the CDR3 reads TGCGCCAGCAGCTTGGCCTCTAGCCCTAGCACAGATACGCAGTATTTT. Supplemented by reference TRBV5-1 and TRBJ2-3, the full variable domain reads KAGVTQTPRYLIKTRGQQVTLSCSPISGHRSVSWYQQTPGQGLQFLFEYFSETQRNKGNFPGRFSGRQFSNSRSEMNVSTLELGDSALYLCASSLASSPSTDTQYFGPGTRLTVL.

The genes are TRBV30 and TRBJ1-1; no definite D call. The CDR3 is 13 residues long. Deletions cut 5 bases from V and 1 base from J, with 11 bases between. Per the germline V gene, CDR1 is GTSNPN and CDR2 is SVGIG (reference sequence). The CDR3 DNA follows: TGTGCCTGGGACTCGGCACCGAACACTGAAGCTTTCTTT. The encoded protein is CAWDSAPNTEAFF.

The rearrangement links TRBV6-6 to TRBJ2-7; D unresolved. Germline CDR1 MNHNY, CDR2 SVGAGI (reference sequence). The CDR3 is made up of 14 amino acids. V gave up 2 bases and J gave up 2 bases, with 10 bases separating them. The CDR3 region has the DNA TGTGCCAGCAGTTACGAATTGCGAGCCTACGAGCAGTACTTC. Translated: CASSYELRAYEQYF.

On this clone itself: This same CDR3 is encoded by further DNA sequences in the sample. The rearrangement links TRBV15 to TRBJ2-7; no clear D. Per germline, CDR1 LNHNV and CDR2 YYDKDF (reference sequence). The CDR3 totals 14 residues. V was trimmed by 0 bases and J by 1 base, leaving 7 bases between them. The CDR3 reads CATSRDAQSYEQYF. For the CDR3, the DNA is TGTGCCACCAGCAGAGATGCCCAGTCCTACGAGCAGTACTTC.

The rearrangement links TRBV18 to TRBJ2-7, with 8 bases that match TRBD1. CDR3 length: 13 residues. V lost 5 bases, J lost 6 bases, and 6 bases stayed unmatched. Germline CDR1 KGHSH, CDR2 LQKENI. The CDR3 sequence is CASSSDRASEQYF. CDR3 nucleotides: TGTGCCAGCTCATCGGACAGGGCCAGCGAGCAGTACTTC.

V is TRBV27 and J is TRBJ1-4; 9 nucleotides align to TRBD1. Trimming at V came to 6 bases and at J to 7 bases, leaving 18 bases not matched to a gene. This CDR3 contains 18 residues. Per the germline V gene, CDR1 is MNHEY and CDR2 is SMNVEV (reference sequence). The CDR3 is CASRPSPGQGHISEKLFF. CDR3 in DNA: TGTGCCAGCAGACCCTCCCCGGGACAGGGACATATCAGTGAAAAACTGTTTTTT. The full variable domain, completed using reference TRBV27 and TRBJ1-4, is EAQVTQNPRYLITVTGKKLTVTCSQNMNHEYMSWYRQDPGLGLRQIYYSMNVEVTDKGDVPEGYKVSRKEKRNFPLILESPSPNQTSLYFCASRPSPGQGHISEKLFFGSGTQLSVL.

The chain links TRBV7-2 to TRBJ1-5; D is unclear. This CDR3 is 16 amino acids long. The germline V and J ends were trimmed by 0 bases and 7 bases, with 16 bases remaining between them. Germline lookup yields CDR1 SGHTA and CDR2 FQGNSA. The CDR3 is CASSLAELTIWQPQHF. The DNA of the CDR3 is TGTGCCAGCAGCTTAGCGGAGTTAACCATTTGGCAGCCCCAGCATTTT.

This chain uses TRBV5-1 with TRBJ2-3; 8 nucleotides agree with TRBD2. The germline CDR1 and CDR2 sequences are SGHRS and YFSETQ. The CDR3 consists of 15 residues. Losses at the gene ends were 7 bases for V and 3 bases for J; bases not matched to a gene: 10. The CDR3 loop reads CASSPQAGETDTQYF. DNA for the CDR3: TGCGCCAGCTCCCCCCAAGCGGGAGAGACAGATACGCAGTATTTT.